A selection of T cell receptor beta chains follows, all from one sample in a study of CD8 T cells in ankylosing spondylitis. One entry per CDR3 protein, called by TCRdb with MiXCR from the 5' RACE reads. The sample comprises around 490,000 distinct CDR3 sequences, about 5% of which are singletons, and 3% to 4.5% rests with the top ten. Sequenced material: blood, either unsorted or a sorted T cell fraction (not recorded which). These receptors were collected from a male donor with ankylosing spondylitis. CDR3s include the opening cysteine and the closing phenylalanine or tryptophan. D genes are given only for firm matches. A clone size is listed for some rows: how often the clone was seen (once, few, many), or a class if it is expanded.

D gene	V gene	J gene	clone size	CDR3 protein	CDR3 DNA
.	TRBV20-1	TRBJ2-5	many	CSARDRLEETQYF	TGCAGTGCTAGAGACAGGTTGGAAGAGACCCAGTACTTC
TRBD1	TRBV7-8	TRBJ2-7	.	CASSLAGGEPYEQYF	TGTGCCAGCAGCTTAGCAGGGGGCGAACCCTACGAGCAGTACTTC
.	TRBV7-2	TRBJ2-5	few	CASSRGRSETQYF	TGTGCCAGCAGCCGTGGACGGTCGGAGACCCAGTACTTC
TRBD1	TRBV11-2	TRBJ1-1	many	CASSLGLWTGGMNTEAFF	TGTGCCAGCAGCTTAGGGTTATGGACAGGTGGTATGAACACTGAAGCTTTCTTT
.	TRBV5-1	TRBJ2-7	many	CASRGQARDYEQYF	TGCGCCAGCAGGGGTCAGGCCCGGGACTACGAGCAGTACTTC
.	TRBV7-9	TRBJ2-5	many	CASSLEAETQYF	TGTGCCAGCAGCTTAGAGGCAGAGACCCAGTACTTC
.	TRBV5-4	TRBJ2-1	many	CASSNDQRYYNEQFF	TGTGCCAGCAGTAACGATCAGAGATACTACAATGAGCAGTTCTTC
.	TRBV20-1	TRBJ2-1	many	CSARALGRDEQFF	TGCAGTGCTAGAGCCCTTGGGCGCGATGAGCAGTTCTTC
.	TRBV28	TRBJ1-2	few	CASSPVTEGYTF	TGTGCCAGCAGCCCCGTAACGGAGGGCTACACCTTC
.	TRBV24-1	TRBJ2-7	many	CATSDRRTALREQYF	TGTGCCACCAGTGATCGGCGGACTGCCCTCAGGGAGCAGTACTTC
.	TRBV27	TRBJ2-3	many	CASNPGSTDTQYF	TGTGCCAGCAACCCAGGCTCCACAGATACGCAGTATTTT
.	TRBV6-5	TRBJ2-7	many	CASSYPRGGSSYEQYF	TGTGCCAGCAGTTACCCGAGAGGGGGATCGTCCTACGAGCAGTACTTC
.	TRBV7-9	TRBJ1-1	many	CASSPRVVDTEAFF	TGTGCCAGCAGCCCCAGGGTAGTGGACACTGAAGCTTTCTTT
.	TRBV4-1	TRBJ2-1	many	CASSQDLGFVFGGNEQFF	TGCGCCAGCAGCCAAGATTTGGGGTTTGTTTTCGGGGGAAATGAGCAGTTCTTC
.	TRBV29-1	TRBJ2-3	many	CSVGRGADTQYF	TGCAGCGTTGGCAGGGGGGCAGATACGCAGTATTTT
.	TRBV7-2	TRBJ2-1	few	CASSHSSPSGEQFF	TGTGCCAGCAGCCATTCAAGTCCCTCGGGTGAGCAGTTCTTC
.	TRBV4-3	TRBJ2-1	many	CASSQDSGLSYNEQFF	TGCGCCAGCAGCCAAGATTCGGGACTCTCCTACAATGAGCAGTTCTTC
.	TRBV11-2	TRBJ2-3	many	CASSLFLGEADTQYF	TGTGCCAGCAGCTTATTCTTGGGGGAGGCAGATACGCAGTATTTT
.	TRBV2	TRBJ2-7	few	CASSVRRRGGTYEQYF	TGTGCCAGCAGTGTCAGGAGGAGGGGCGGTACCTACGAGCAGTACTTC
.	TRBV4-1	TRBJ1-4	many	CASMGGFWMNEKLFF	TGCGCCAGCATGGGCGGGTTTTGGATGAATGAAAAACTGTTTTTT
TRBD2	TRBV19	TRBJ2-7	.	CASSILGGTSEQYF	TGTGCCAGTAGTATTTTGGGAGGGACCAGCGAGCAGTACTTC
TRBD1	TRBV20-1	TRBJ1-2	many	CSARSRGRDYGYTF	TGCAGTGCTAGGAGCAGGGGGCGAGACTATGGCTACACCTTC
.	TRBV5-1	TRBJ1-2	many	CASSLEEPYGYTF	TGCGCCAGCAGCTTGGAGGAACCCTATGGCTACACCTTC
.	TRBV27	TRBJ2-1	many	CASSARTGYNEQFF	TGTGCCAGCAGTGCCCGCACAGGTTACAATGAGCAGTTCTTC